Shown below are 18 T cell receptor beta chains from a single sample sequenced in a study of T cell changes during pregnancy in multiple sclerosis. Produced via immunoSEQ multiplex PCR; TCRdb's table is partial and in-frame only. The sample shows tens of thousands of clones, 80% to 90% of them seen only once. The specimen comprised peripheral blood, sampled in the first trimester of pregnancy. Receptors originate from a female donor in good health, enrolled as a control in a pregnancy study.

The V and J genes are TRBV11-2 and TRBJ1-1; 8 bases are shared with TRBD1. V shed 3 bases and J 8 bases; nucleotides not matched to a gene: 8. Looked up from germline, CDR1 is SGHAT and CDR2 is FQNNGV. The CDR3 runs 14 residues. In DNA, the CDR3 is TGTGCCAGCAGCTTGGCGCAGGGGGCAAGGGAAGCTTTCTTT. This gives the protein CASSLAQGAREAFF.

As regards this clone: At one of its ends the junction is not consistent with the germline gene, which may arise from a read error. The rearrangement joins TRBV6-5 to TRBJ1-2; D remains unclear. Germline-derived CDR1 and CDR2 are MNHEY and SVGAGI. The CDR3 is 13 residues long. This CDR3 reads CASTSREGRKFHF. CDR3 DNA sequence: TGTGCCAGCACTTCACGGGAGGGCCGAAAGTTTCACTTC.

The rearrangement links TRBV6-4 to TRBJ2-2; the D is unclear. Trimming stripped 7 bases from V and 4 bases from J, with 13 bases between. Looked up from germline, CDR1 is MRHNA and CDR2 is SNTAGT. The CDR3 runs to 14 residues. CDR3: CASTPSPGTGELFF. CDR3 DNA: TGTGCCAGCACTCCTTCCCCGGGCACCGGGGAGCTGTTTTTT.

The chain recombines TRBV7-2 with TRBJ1-6; 7 bases line up with TRBD1. The V segment lost 4 bases and the J segment 8 bases; nucleotides outside the gene matches: 8. Germline lookup yields CDR1 SGHTA and CDR2 FQGNSA. The CDR3 extends over 15 amino acids. CDR3 sequence (DNA): TGTGCCAGCAGCTCAGGGGGGCCTACATATTCACCCCTCCACTTT. This encodes CASSSGGPTYSPLHF.

The chain combines TRBV6-5 with TRBJ1-2, with 7 bases aligning to TRBD1. The V gene's germline CDR1 is MNHEY and CDR2 SVGAGI. The CDR3 runs to 14 residues. V dropped 10 bases and J dropped 1; count of bases not matched to a gene: 9. The DNA for the CDR3 is TGTGCCACCCACCGGGCAGGGGGTAACTATGGCTACACCTTC. It is translated as CATHRAGGNYGYTF.

The J gene is TRBJ1-1, the V gene TRBV6-5; a possible D gene is TRBD1 (6 bases). V was cut by 4 bases and J by 5 bases, with 8 bases left in between. CDR3 length: 12 residues. Germline CDR1 and CDR2: MNHEY and SVGAGI. This chain's CDR3 is CASSFRGTEAFF. The DNA of the CDR3 is TGTGCCAGCAGTTTCAGGGGAACTGAAGCTTTCTTT.

As DNA, the CDR3 is TGTGCCAGCAGCCGAAATCGGGACAGCGAAAGGTATAGCGATGGCTACACCTTC. Protein product: CASSRNRDSERYSDGYTF. J is TRBJ1-2 and V is TRBV7-9, with 7 bases lining up with TRBD1. The V segment lost 5 bases and the J segment 6 bases; nucleotides outside the gene matches: 21. The CDR3 contains 18 residues. The germline gives CDR1 SEHNR, CDR2 FQNEAQ (reference sequence).

The chain combines TRBV30 with TRBJ1-6; TRBD1 is a possible D gene (6 bases). Germline V gene data show CDR1 as GTSNPN and CDR2 as SVGIG (reference sequence). Trimming shortened V by 0 bases and J by 10 bases, and 13 bases separated the two germline ends. The CDR3 contains 14 residues. CDR3 region: CAWSVSRGGSPLHF. Here the CDR3 DNA reads TGTGCCTGGAGTGTTTCCAGGGGTGGATCACCCCTCCACTTT.

This clone was counted between two and nine times. The chain is built from TRBV7-2 and TRBJ1-3, with D tentatively TRBD1 (5 bases). The CDR3 is 14 amino acids. CDR1 is SGHTA, CDR2 FQGNSA, per germline. Trimming left V 3 bases short and J 0 bases short, with 6 bases between. The CDR3 nucleotides read TGTGCCAGCAGCTTTCAGGGCTCTGGAAACACCATATATTTT. It translates to CASSFQGSGNTIYF.

The chain is built from TRBV4-2 and TRBJ1-2; tentative D call: TRBD1 (6 bases). Germline V gene sequence: CDR1 LGHNA, CDR2 YNFKEQ. The V gene lost 3 bases and the J gene lost 2 bases, with 16 bases spanning the gap. The CDR3 is 16 residues long. This chain's CDR3 is CASSQGPETGNYGYTF. The CDR3 nucleotides read TGTGCCAGCAGCCAGGGGCCCGAAACAGGGAACTATGGCTACACCTTC.

The rearrangement uses TRBV6-6 and TRBJ1-4, with a possible D match to TRBD1 (6 bases). The CDR3 runs to 13 residues. Germline CDR1 MNHNY, CDR2 SVGAGI (reference sequence). Trimming stripped 2 bases from V and 7 bases from J, with 8 bases between. The CDR3 is CASSYGGPEKLFF. The CDR3 DNA follows: TGTGCCAGCAGTTACGGGGGCCCTGAAAAACTGTTTTTT.

J is TRBJ2-7 and V is TRBV9, with 8 bases matching TRBD1. Germline V gene data show CDR1 as SGDLS and CDR2 as YYNGEE. J lost 3 bases, V lost 0 bases, and 2 bases had no gene match. The length of the CDR3 is 14 residues. CDR3: CASSVGDRGYEQYF. CDR3 DNA: TGTGCCAGCAGCGTAGGAGACAGGGGCTACGAGCAGTACTTC.

There are a few counts of this clone. This chain joins TRBV9 and TRBJ1-6, with D possibly TRBD1 on 5 matching bases. Germline loops: CDR1 SGDLS, CDR2 YYNGEE. The germline V and J ends were trimmed by 0 bases and 6 bases, with 10 bases remaining between them. This CDR3 has 15 amino acids. Here the CDR3 DNA reads TGTGCCAGCAGCGTAGTCGGGGGTGGTAATTCACCCCTCCACTTT. It yields the protein CASSVVGGGNSPLHF. The complete variable domain, with remaining parts taken from reference TRBV9 and TRBJ1-6, reads DSGVTQTPKHLITATGQRVTLRCSPRSGDLSVYWYQQSLDQGLQFLIQYYNGEERAKGNILERFSAQQFPDLHSELNLSSLELGDSALYFCASSVVGGGNSPLHFGNGTRLTVT.

This chain uses TRBV19 with TRBJ1-1; TRBD1 matches at 7 bases. With V trimmed by 8 bases and J by 1 base, 7 bases remained unmatched. Looked up from germline, CDR1 is LNHDA and CDR2 is SQIVND (reference sequence). The CDR3 contains 14 residues. The CDR3 sequence is CASARQGRNTEAFF. CDR3 coding DNA: TGTGCCAGTGCGCGACAGGGACGGAACACTGAAGCTTTCTTT.

This clone was seen just once. The rearrangement uses TRBV14 and TRBJ1-4; 7 bases agree with TRBD1. The germline V gene encodes CDR1 SGHDN and CDR2 FVKESK. J gave up 8 bases and V 5 bases, and 5 bases lay outside the gene matches. This CDR3 spans 13 amino acids. The CDR3 region is CASSDRVREKLFF. The CDR3 DNA is TGTGCCAGCAGCGACAGGGTGCGGGAAAAACTGTTTTTT.

V gene TRBV7-9 combines with J gene TRBJ1-5; no clear D. The germline gives CDR1 SEHNR, CDR2 FQNEAQ (reference sequence). CDR3 length: 13 residues. The V end lost 0 bases, the J end lost 3 bases, and 3 bases lay between the germline ends. In nucleotides, the CDR3 is TGTGCCAGCAGCTTAGCTCTCAATCAGCCCCAGCATTTT. Residues: CASSLALNQPQHF.

The chain has TRBV30 and TRBJ2-7; D ambiguous. This CDR3 comprises 13 residues. Germline V lookup: CDR1 GTSNPN, CDR2 SVGIG (reference sequence). The ends were cut back, 0 bases at V and 2 bases at J, with 8 bases in the middle. The CDR3 sequence is CAWSVGHTYEQYF. The CDR3 DNA follows: TGTGCCTGGAGTGTTGGGCATACCTACGAGCAGTACTTC. Filled out from reference TRBV30 and TRBJ2-7, the complete variable domain reads SQTIHQWPATLVQPVGSPLSLECTVEGTSNPNLYWYRQAAGRGLQLLFYSVGIGQISSEVPQNLSASRPQDRQFILSSKKLLLSDSGFYLCAWSVGHTYEQYFGPGTRLTVT.

The chain links TRBV9 to TRBJ1-4; no firm D call. This CDR3 has 13 amino acids. Germline CDR1 reads SGDLS; CDR2 reads YYNGEE. Between the trimmed V and J ends, which lost 7 bases and 8 bases, there was a span of 15 bases. This chain's CDR3 is CASQRDLGEKLFF. The DNA of the CDR3 is TGTGCCAGCCAGAGGGATCTAGGCGAAAAACTGTTTTTT.